These 21 T cell receptor beta chains were all obtained from the same sample, sequenced in a study of cytomegalovirus exposure and HLA in healthy donors. With 60 Vbeta and 13 Jbeta primers, the PCR was carried out. The repertoire was sequenced with immunoSEQ multiplex PCR; TCRdb's copy has only in-frame clones and lacks some. The table includes about 160,000 clones, 77% detected once. The sample was PBMCs. The source is a man aged 45 to 65 in good health and CMV-seropositive.

The table lists this clone with a count of one. The chain joins TRBV18 to TRBJ1-2; D gene ambiguous. The CDR3 length is 15 residues. Between the trimmed V and J ends, which lost 3 bases and 1 base, there was a span of 12 bases. From germline, CDR1 is KGHSH and CDR2 LQKENI. CDR3 in amino acids: CASSPGSQVNYGYTF. In nucleotides, the CDR3 is TGTGCCAGCTCACCGGGTAGTCAGGTTAACTATGGCTACACCTTC. Based on the CDR3 plus reference TRBV18 and TRBJ1-2, the full variable domain is NAGVMQNPRHLVRRRGQEARLRCSPMKGHSHVYWYRQLPEEGLKFMVYLQKENIIDESGMPKERFSAEFPKEGPSILRIQQVVRGDSAAYFCASSPGSQVNYGYTFGSGTRLTVV.

The chain links TRBV10-3 to TRBJ1-1, with 9 bases aligning to TRBD1. Germline CDR1 ENHRY, CDR2 SYGVKD. The CDR3 is 13 amino acids. With 7 bases clipped from V and 4 bases from J, the junction kept 4 bases outside the gene matches. CDR3 sequence reads: CAITLTGGTEAFF. CDR3 DNA: TGTGCCATCACCCTGACAGGGGGCACTGAAGCTTTCTTT.

The V and J genes are TRBV10-3 and TRBJ2-2; 11 bases fit TRBD1. V shed 6 bases and J 7 bases; nucleotides not matched to a gene: 7. The CDR3 runs to 15 residues. Germline values: CDR1 ENHRY, CDR2 SYGVKD. CDR3 in DNA: TGTGCCATCAGCGCAACCGGGACAGGGGGCGGGGAGCTGTTTTTT. Its protein product is CAISATGTGGGELFF.

The V gene is TRBV28, the J gene TRBJ1-5; TRBD1 aligns across 8 bases. V shed 5 bases and J 7 bases; nucleotides not matched to a gene: 7. There are 14 residues in the CDR3. Germline CDR1 reads MDHEN; CDR2 reads SYDVKM. CDR3 DNA sequence: TGTGCCAGCAGTCCCCGGACAGGGACCCAGCCCCAGCATTTT. Translation gives CASSPRTGTQPQHF.

J is TRBJ1-6 and V is TRBV27; 9 bases map to TRBD1. Germline V gives CDR1 MNHEY, CDR2 SMNVEV (reference sequence). There are 16 residues in the CDR3. The V gene end was trimmed by 4 bases and the J gene end by 9 bases; junction bases not matched to a gene: 10. CDR3 loop: CASSSEGTGKFSPLHF. The CDR3, as DNA: TGTGCCAGCAGTTCGGAAGGGACAGGGAAGTTTTCACCCCTCCACTTT.

This sequence joins TRBV30 and TRBJ2-4; D possibly corresponds to TRBD2 (5 bases). The V end was cut by 5 bases, the J end by 6 bases, with 11 bases between. There are 12 residues in the CDR3. From germline, CDR1 is GTSNPN and CDR2 SVGIG (reference sequence). The chain's CDR3 is CAWQEAGNIQYF. In DNA, the CDR3 is TGTGCCTGGCAGGAGGCCGGAAACATTCAGTACTTC.

The chain couples TRBV7-9 to TRBJ1-3; the D is unclear. The CDR3 extends over 14 amino acids. Germline V gene lookup returns CDR1 SEHNR and CDR2 FQNEAQ (reference sequence). Trimming took 2 bases from V and 4 from J, leaving 9 bases between them. CDR3 residues: CASSLPSPGNTIYF. CDR3 sequence (DNA): TGTGCCAGCAGCTTACCTAGCCCCGGAAACACCATATATTTT.

This clone is a singleton in its sample. The rearrangement joins TRBV29-1 to TRBJ1-2, with 9 bases fitting TRBD1. This CDR3 has 13 residues. The germline CDR1 and CDR2 sequences are SQVTM and ANQGSEA. The ends lost 7 bases at V and 2 bases at J; junction bases unmatched: 5. In DNA form, the CDR3 reads TGCAGCGGACGACAGGGGGTGAACTATGGCTACACCTTC. Translation: CSGRQGVNYGYTF.

The chain is built from TRBV7-4 and TRBJ1-5; 7 bases agree with TRBD1. The V gene's germline CDR1 is SGHVT and CDR2 SQSDAQ. The CDR3 consists of 16 residues. The J segment lost 7 bases and the V segment lost 2 bases, leaving 11 bases of the junction unmatched. CDR3 sequence (DNA): TGTGCCAGCAGCTTAAGGGTCGACAGGGAGCCACAGCCCCAGCATTTT. It specifies CASSLRVDREPQPQHF.

This sequence joins TRBV29-1 and TRBJ1-2; D remains ambiguous. This CDR3 spans 12 amino acids. Looked up from germline, CDR1 is SQVTM and CDR2 is ANQGSEA. The germline V and J ends were trimmed by 4 bases and 3 bases, with 9 bases remaining between them. Written as DNA, the CDR3 is TGCAGCGTTGCGCGAACGGACTATGGCTACACCTTC. Translating it yields CSVARTDYGYTF.

This chain connects TRBV7-8 to TRBJ1-4; 7 nucleotides line up with TRBD1. After removal of 3 bases from V and 4 bases from J, the junction contained 5 bases not matched to a gene. The V gene's germline CDR1 is SGHVS and CDR2 FQNEAQ. The CDR3 runs 15 residues. The CDR3 is CASSFPGQNNEKLFF. CDR3 nucleotides: TGTGCCAGCAGCTTCCCGGGACAGAATAATGAAAAACTGTTTTTT.

The J gene is TRBJ1-1, the V gene TRBV5-1; no reliable D call. Per germline, CDR1 SGHRS and CDR2 YFSETQ. V was trimmed by 2 bases and J by 0 bases, leaving 8 bases between them. This CDR3 comprises 14 residues. The CDR3 region is CASSFGIMNTEAFF. CDR3 DNA: TGCGCCAGCAGCTTCGGGATTATGAACACTGAAGCTTTCTTT.

V usage is TRBV7-9 and J usage is TRBJ2-3, with 11 bases identical to TRBD1. The CDR3 consists of 16 residues. In germline, CDR1 is SEHNR, CDR2 FQNEAQ (reference sequence). The trim removed 5 bases at V and 4 bases at J, leaving 8 bases unmatched. Here the CDR3 reads CASSTTDRGRSDTQYF. In nucleotides, the CDR3 is TGTGCCAGCAGCACAACGGACAGGGGGCGATCAGATACGCAGTATTTT.

This clone was detected once. This chain uses TRBV19 with TRBJ2-6; D is perhaps TRBD1 (6 bases). The V and J ends lost 6 bases and 1 base respectively, with 19 bases between them. CDR1 and CDR2 (germline): LNHDA, SQIVND (reference sequence). The CDR3 consists of 18 residues. The CDR3 spells CASRVSRDIVSGANVLTF. CDR3 DNA sequence: TGTGCCAGTAGAGTGTCCCGGGACATCGTTTCTGGGGCCAACGTCCTGACTTTC.

This clone was found a few times. The rearrangement joins TRBV7-2 to TRBJ2-2, with D perhaps TRBD1 (6 bases). Germline V gives CDR1 SGHTA, CDR2 FQGNSA. The CDR3 has 14 amino acids. Trimming stripped 5 bases from V and 6 bases from J, with 13 bases between. The CDR3 protein is CASSSLRGAGELFF. CDR3 bases: TGTGCCAGCAGCAGTCTCAGGGGTGCCGGGGAGCTGTTTTTT. The full variable domain, completed using reference TRBV7-2 and TRBJ2-2, is GAGVSQSPSNKVTEKGKDVELRCDPISGHTALYWYRQSLGQGLEFLIYFQGNSAPDKSGLPSDRFSAERTGGSVSTLTIQRTQQEDSAVYLCASSSLRGAGELFFGEGSRLTVL.

This clone was seen once. The rearrangement uses TRBV5-4 and TRBJ2-7, with D possibly being TRBD2 (7 bases). Per germline, CDR1 SGHNT and CDR2 YYREEE (reference sequence). This CDR3 region has 13 residues. Trimming pared 3 bases from V and 6 bases from J, leaving 13 bases between. CDR3 DNA sequence: TGTGCCAGCAGCTCCGAGGGGGGGGGCGAGCAGTACTTC. Its protein is CASSSEGGGEQYF. The entire variable domain, with the rest obtained from reference TRBV5-4 and TRBJ2-7, is as follows: ETGVTQSPTHLIKTRGQQVTLRCSSQSGHNTVSWYQQALGQGPQFIFQYYREEENGRGNFPPRFSGLQFPNYSSELNVNALELDDSALYLCASSSEGGGEQYFGPGTRLTVT.

This clone was seen only a few times. The chain couples TRBV11-2 to TRBJ2-5, with TRBD2 matching 12 bases. Germline-derived CDR1 and CDR2 are SGHAT and FQNNGV. V gave up 4 bases and J gave up 0 bases; unmatched junction bases: 12. The CDR3 spans 19 residues. CDR3 sequence reads: CASSYRPASGGGYQETQYF. CDR3 nucleotide sequence: TGTGCCAGCAGCTATCGACCGGCTAGCGGGGGGGGATACCAAGAGACCCAGTACTTC.

The chain is built from TRBV4-3 and TRBJ2-1; TRBD2 matches 12 bases. Germline values: CDR1 LGHNA, CDR2 YSLEER. The V segment lost 4 bases and the J segment 9 bases; nucleotides outside the gene matches: 4. This CDR3 comprises 14 residues. The CDR3 loop is CASSPSGGALEQFF. The CDR3 nucleotides read TGCGCCAGCAGCCCTAGCGGGGGGGCCCTTGAGCAGTTCTTC.

The chain is built from TRBV27 and TRBJ2-5; 8 nucleotides line up with TRBD2. The CDR3 length is 17 residues. Trimming removed 1 base from V and 2 bases from J; junction bases left unmatched: 9. Germline assignment: CDR1 MNHEY and CDR2 SMNVEV (reference sequence). The CDR3 sequence is CASSLFFSGAPQETQYF. CDR3 nucleotides: TGTGCCAGCAGTTTATTCTTTAGCGGGGCGCCTCAAGAGACCCAGTACTTC.

The J gene is TRBJ1-2, the V gene TRBV4-3; D may be TRBD1 (6 bases). Germline-derived CDR1 and CDR2 are LGHNA and YSLEER. V lost 4 bases and J lost 1, with 16 bases in between. The length of the CDR3 is 16 residues. The CDR3 region is CASSRATGLGNYGYTF. DNA of the CDR3: TGCGCCAGCAGCCGGGCAACAGGGTTGGGTAACTATGGCTACACCTTC.

This clone was seen only a few times. The chain uses TRBV18 and TRBJ1-2, with 9 bases fitting TRBD1. The CDR3 spans 14 residues. Germline lookup yields CDR1 KGHSH and CDR2 LQKENI. The V segment lost 3 bases and the J segment 2 bases; nucleotides outside the gene matches: 1. CDR3 residues: CASSPGTGNYGYTF. The CDR3 DNA sequence: TGTGCCAGCTCACCGGGGACAGGGAACTATGGCTACACCTTC.